These 13 T cell receptor beta chains were sequenced from one sample in a study of early T cells in non-severe SARS-CoV-2 infection. Each CDR3 protein is one row after TCRdb ran MiXCR on the 5' RACE reads. The table includes 80,000 to 100,000 distinct CDR3 sequences, roughly 9.6% detected once. The material was whole blood, obtained at baseline. These receptors were taken from an adult who was a healthcare worker with PCR-confirmed SARS-CoV-2 infection or an uninfected control (not recorded which).

There are a few counts of this clonotype. The chain is built from TRBV13 and TRBJ2-3; D could derive from TRBD1 or TRBD2 (6 bases each). V dropped 5 bases and J dropped 1 base, with 10 bases sitting between them. This CDR3 contains 14 residues. Germline values: CDR1 PRHDT, CDR2 FYEKMQ (reference sequence). CDR3 protein: CASSAGHRTDTQYF. The CDR3 region has the DNA TGTGCCAGCAGCGCGGGACACCGCACAGATACGCAGTATTTT. Complete variable domain (other parts from reference TRBV13 and TRBJ2-3): AAGVIQSPRHLIKEKRETATLKCYPIPRHDTVYWYQQGPGQDPQFLISFYEKMQSDKGSIPDRFSAQQFSDYHSELNMSSLELGDSALYFCASSAGHRTDTQYFGPGTRLTVL.

This clonotype was counted between two and nine times. The V and J genes are TRBV4-3 and TRBJ1-6, with D maybe TRBD1 (5 bases). The V end was cut by 0 bases, the J end by 8 bases, with 8 bases between. This CDR3 region has 14 residues. In germline, CDR1 is LGHNA, CDR2 YSLEER. The CDR3 DNA follows: TGCGCCAGCAGCCAAGATGGCAGGGATTCACCCCTCCACTTT. Translation: CASSQDGRDSPLHF.

In this sample, this clonotype turned up a few times. The rearrangement joins TRBV2 to TRBJ2-7; 8 bases match TRBD2. This CDR3 has 14 amino acids. The germline V gene encodes CDR1 SNHLY and CDR2 FYNNEI. V shed 6 bases and J 5 bases; nucleotides not matched to a gene: 9. The CDR3: CASSGGGFVHEQYF. The CDR3 DNA reads as TGTGCCAGCAGCGGGGGGGGCTTCGTTCACGAGCAGTACTTC.

This clonotype showed up many times. This chain connects TRBV7-2 to TRBJ1-1, with a tentative D call TRBD1 (6 bases). This CDR3 is 13 amino acids long. Germline V CDR1 and CDR2: SGHTA, FQGNSA. V was pared by 5 bases and J by 3 bases, with 10 bases between. CDR3 bases: TGTGCCAGCAGCAGAAGGACAGACACTGAAGCTTTCTTT. This codes for CASSRRTDTEAFF.

In this sample, this clonotype turned up a few times. The J gene is TRBJ1-1, the V gene TRBV29-1; D may be TRBD1 (6 bases). CDR3 length equals 13 residues. Trimming shortened V by 2 bases and J by 5 bases, and 12 bases separated the two germline ends. The germline gives CDR1 SQVTM, CDR2 ANQGSEA. CDR3 nucleotides: TGCAGCGTTGAACAAGGGGGTCAAACTGAAGCTTTCTTT. This translates into CSVEQGGQTEAFF.

There are a few counts of this clonotype. The chain carries TRBV5-1 and TRBJ2-2; tentatively, D is TRBD2 (5 bases). The V gene lost 5 bases and the J gene lost 0 bases, with 14 bases spanning the gap. The CDR3 sequence is 16 residues long. Germline V lookup: CDR1 SGHRS, CDR2 YFSETQ. The DNA for the CDR3 is TGCGCCAGCAGAAAGACGAGCGGCTCGAACACCGGGGAGCTGTTTTTT. It translates to CASRKTSGSNTGELFF.

The chain recombines TRBV2 with TRBJ1-6; no reliable D call. From germline, CDR1 is SNHLY and CDR2 FYNNEI. The V end lost 2 bases, the J end lost 6 bases, and 11 bases lay between the germline ends. The CDR3 has 15 residues. CDR3 in amino acids: CASSEQYPLNSPLHF. As DNA, the CDR3 is TGTGCCAGCAGTGAACAGTACCCCCTTAATTCACCCCTCCACTTT.

This chain connects TRBV30 to TRBJ1-1; 7 bases map to TRBD1. CDR1 is GTSNPN, CDR2 SVGIG, per germline (reference sequence). After removal of 4 bases from V and 4 bases from J, the junction contained 9 bases not matched to a gene. The length of the CDR3 is 14 residues. The chain's CDR3 is CAWTHRGQGTEAFF. In DNA form, the CDR3 reads TGTGCCTGGACTCACAGGGGCCAGGGCACTGAAGCTTTCTTT.

In this sample, this clonotype turned up a few times. This chain uses TRBV6-5 with TRBJ1-5; D not resolved. Germline assignment: CDR1 MNHEY and CDR2 SVGAGI. The CDR3 contains 15 residues. Trimming pared 6 bases from V and 9 bases from J, leaving 21 bases between. The CDR3 DNA reads TGTGCCAGCAGCCCTCTCGGGCTGAAGTTTCCGCCCCAGCATTTT. The encoded protein is CASSPLGLKFPPQHF.

The chain joins TRBV13 to TRBJ1-5, with no clear D. Trimming cost V 6 bases and J 4 bases, with 1 base left between them. CDR3 length equals 10 residues. Germline loops: CDR1 PRHDT, CDR2 FYEKMQ (reference sequence). The CDR3 DNA reads as TGTGCCAGCAGAAATCAGCCCCAGCATTTT. Encoded protein: CASRNQPQHF.

This clonotype was recorded many times. This chain joins TRBV6-5 and TRBJ2-2; 11 bases line up with TRBD2. CDR1 and CDR2 from the germline V gene are MNHEY and SVGAGI. V was clipped by 4 bases and J by 1 base; unmatched bases: 2. The CDR3 runs 16 residues. CDR3 bases: TGTGCCAGCAGTTTGACTAGCGGGAAGAACACCGGGGAGCTGTTTTTT. It yields the protein CASSLTSGKNTGELFF.

In its sample, this clonotype was seen many times. The rearrangement links TRBV7-2 to TRBJ2-6; 10 positions match TRBD2. V shed 5 bases, J shed 0 bases, and the junction held 7 bases outside the gene matches. CDR1 and CDR2 (germline): SGHTA, FQGNSA. The CDR3 is 18 amino acids. CDR3 in DNA: TGTGCCAGCAGCCCTCGAGCGGGAGGGAGCTCTGGGGCCAACGTCCTGACTTTC. Amino acid sequence: CASSPRAGGSSGANVLTF.

This clonotype has more than one count but fewer than ten. The CDR3 DNA follows: TGCAGTGCTAGAGCGCGGGAGAGCACAGATACGCAGTATTTT. This sequence encodes CSARARESTDTQYF. The genes are TRBV20-1 and TRBJ2-3, with 7 bases aligning to TRBD2. V gave up 1 base and J gave up 0 bases; unmatched junction bases: 1. Per the germline V gene, CDR1 is DFQATT and CDR2 is SNEGSKA (reference sequence). CDR3 length: 14 residues.